This T cell receptor (beta chain) was identified during a study of post-analysis software for immune sequencing data. Study background: Relapsing-remitting, secondary progressive and progressive-relapsing courses of multiple sclerosis were included. Study-wide points: Five or six TRBV segments, TRBV5-6, TRBV5-1 and TRBV20-1 among them, were found more frequent in patients than controls.

CDR1 and CDR2 from the germline V gene are MNHNS and SASEGT. The CDR3 runs to 15 residues. Losses at the gene ends were 6 bases for V and 1 base for J; bases not matched to a gene: 7. Presence of unique molecular identifiers characterized the TCR beta cDNA libraries. TCRdb used MiXCR to reprocess the PCR reads, holding one entry per CDR3 protein. The sample lists roughly 800,000 distinct CDR3 sequences, 53% occurring once. This clonotype turned up a few times. Its antigen is unidentified. This chain joins TRBV6-1 and TRBJ2-5; TRBD1 matches 8 bases. Sample: blood. The sequence derives from a girl aged 10 to 17 with multiple sclerosis. The CDR3: CASSPITGGQETQYF. The DNA for the CDR3 is TGTGCCAGCAGCCCGATAACAGGGGGCCAAGAGACCCAGTACTTC.